This T cell receptor (beta chain) is from a study of shared clonotypes between healthy human individuals (dated by TCRdb to 2020 to 2022). For context, the study as a whole: The cohort included three men and two women between 18 and 49 years of age. For each donor, CD4 naive and CD4 memory were each given three plates, CD8 naive was given two plates, and CD8 memory was given one plate. The study deeply sequenced blood TCR repertoires of five healthy adults to estimate repertoire size and the extent of clonotype sharing between individuals. Libraries were prepared and TCR repertoires were sequenced by different laboratories using diverse techniques, in order to increase sequencing depth and limit assay-specific biases. Leukapheresis yielded between about 0.94 and 9.5 billion PBMCs per donor. Points the paper makes about the study in general: Sampling was limited to blood, and TCR repertoires in tissue likely differ from TCR repertoires in blood. Pairwise subsampling indicated that sequencing depth was expected to affect the degree of clonotype sharing among donors. Clonotypes shared by all four sorted-subset donors showed higher generation probabilities than non-shared clonotypes. When a few donors were compared, the shared fraction of clonotypes was around 5% for naive CD4, about 4% for naive CD8, more than 2% for memory CD4, and around 0.4% for memory CD8. The genetic and exposure-history diversity represented was limited by the small number of donors. Even with the large sequencing depth, rarefaction of the sorted-subset datasets indicated that sequencing was incomplete. Naive subsets generally had larger estimated clonotype richness than memory subsets did.

TCR CDR3 regions were amplified from genomic DNA by multiplex PCR using the deep immunoSEQ assay. For each cell subset, the extracted genomic DNA was distributed evenly across all wells of several immunoSEQ 96-well plates, and each plate served as one replicate. For sorted subsets, around 200 ng genomic DNA, equal to some 28,000 T cell genomes, was loaded into each replicate PCR. The purified libraries were quantified using a Qubit 3.0 fluorometer, sized with a Bioanalyzer 2100, and then quantified again using the KAPA Library Quantification kit. A separate single-read 150-cycle Illumina NextSeq 550 flow cell was used to sequence each immunoSEQ 96-well plate. On the study's bioinformatics: Because the immunoSEQ output held only junctional sequences and lacked quality scores, the filtering could not match the filtering applied to full-length reads. To assign V/J genes and CDR3, sequences were annotated using PyIR, a Python wrapper for IgBLAST v1.9, with IMGT germline references. Any read was removed if the V/J assignment was weak (E-value above 1e-6), the CDR3 was missing, or the read contained stop codons, out-of-frame junctions, or ambiguous translated residues. A V3J clonotype was defined by an identical inferred V gene, J gene, and CDR3 amino acid sequence. The percentage overlap between two repertoires was calculated by dividing the number of shared unique clonotypes by the size of the smaller repertoire. Richness of each repertoire was evaluated using RTK rarefaction, the Chao1 estimator, and Recon v2.1 estimates of unobserved clonotypes. For all TCRbeta clonotypes obtained by the gDNA method from four donors, generation probabilities were computed with OLGA. Not all clones reach the TCRdb copy of this immuneACCESS table, which keeps in-frame sequences only. Checked studies attribute under half of the gap to unresolved V genes and leave the rest unexplained. Clone size and V and J calls were adopted from that table, with D and trimming inferred from the DNA. The sample has over 2 million clones on record, roughly 90% of them singletons. The top ten clones comprise around 0.38% of the sample.

As to this clone: The clone's antigen remains unknown. No base quality values were provided; no much bigger clone lies one nucleotide off.

Donors were healthy HIV-negative adults with no recently reported acute infections or vaccinations. Every donor was a Caucasian adult residing in Nashville, Tennessee, USA. CD4+ T cells were enriched by magnetic negative selection; naive cells were then positively selected on CD45RA, and the negative fraction formed the memory subset. Blood was collected by leukapheresis, and PBMCs were isolated by Ficoll-Histopaque density gradient centrifugation and then cryopreserved in liquid nitrogen vapor phase. Purity and quantity of every magnetically sorted T cell population were checked by analytical flow cytometry. From each sorted fraction, genomic DNA was isolated and quantified by UV absorbance on a Nanodrop 2000c. A distance of 14 bases separates the germline ends of V and J, which lose 4 bases and 3 bases respectively. For CDR1 and CDR2, the germline V gene lists SGHDN and FVKESK. Taken from cysteine to phenylalanine, the CDR3 has 15 residues. Just CDR3 DNA is preserved here, 45 bases in frame from base 1.

The receptor was derived from a man younger than 35 in good health. Some clones in this sample may be carry-over from other donors' samples. The source material was naive CD4+ T cells from PBMCs. What this sample's cell subset or site label stands for: CD45RA+ positively selected. This sequence uses TRBV14 and TRBJ2-3; the best D guess is TRBD1, with 6 bases matching. The CDR3 loop reads CASSPTGSVTDTQYF. The nucleotides are TGTGCCAGCAGCCCGACAGGTAGCGTGACAGATACGCAGTATTTT.